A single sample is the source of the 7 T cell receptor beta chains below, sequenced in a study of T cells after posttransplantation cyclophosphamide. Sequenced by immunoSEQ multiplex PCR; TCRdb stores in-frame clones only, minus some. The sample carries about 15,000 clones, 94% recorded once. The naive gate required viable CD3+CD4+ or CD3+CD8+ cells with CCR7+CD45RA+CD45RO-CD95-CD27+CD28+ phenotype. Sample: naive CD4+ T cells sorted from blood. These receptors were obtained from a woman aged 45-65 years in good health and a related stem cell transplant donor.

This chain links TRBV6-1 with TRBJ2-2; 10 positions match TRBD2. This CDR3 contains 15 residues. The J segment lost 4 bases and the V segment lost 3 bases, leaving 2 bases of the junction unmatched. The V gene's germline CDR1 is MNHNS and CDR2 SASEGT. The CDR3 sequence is CASSDPSGSTGELFF. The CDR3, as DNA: TGTGCCAGCAGTGACCCTAGCGGGAGCACCGGGGAGCTGTTTTTT.

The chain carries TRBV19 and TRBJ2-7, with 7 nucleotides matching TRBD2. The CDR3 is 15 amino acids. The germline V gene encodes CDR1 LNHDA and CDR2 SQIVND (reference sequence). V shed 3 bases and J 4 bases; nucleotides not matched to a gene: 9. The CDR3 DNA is TGTGCCAGTAGTATTTTCCGGGAGGCTTCTTACGAGCAGTACTTC. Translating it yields CASSIFREASYEQYF.

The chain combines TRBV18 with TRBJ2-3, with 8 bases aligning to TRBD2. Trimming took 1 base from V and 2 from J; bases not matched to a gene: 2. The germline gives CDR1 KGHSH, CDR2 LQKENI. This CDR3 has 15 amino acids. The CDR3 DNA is TGTGCCAGCTCACCACAGCGGGAGATCACAGATACGCAGTATTTT. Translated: CASSPQREITDTQYF.

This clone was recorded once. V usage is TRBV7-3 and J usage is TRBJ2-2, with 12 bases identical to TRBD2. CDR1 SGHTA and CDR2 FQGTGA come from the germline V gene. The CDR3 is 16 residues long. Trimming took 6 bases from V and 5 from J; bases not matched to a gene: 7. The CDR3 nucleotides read TGTGCCAGCAGTTACCGGGGGACTAGCGGGACCGGGGAGCTGTTTTTT. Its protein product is CASSYRGTSGTGELFF.

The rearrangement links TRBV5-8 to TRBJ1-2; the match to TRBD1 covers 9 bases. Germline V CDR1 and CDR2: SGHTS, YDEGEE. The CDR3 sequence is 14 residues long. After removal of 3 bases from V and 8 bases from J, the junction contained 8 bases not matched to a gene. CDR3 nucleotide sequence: TGTGCCAGCAGCTCGGACAGGGGTTTCGAGGGCTACACCTTC. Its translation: CASSSDRGFEGYTF.

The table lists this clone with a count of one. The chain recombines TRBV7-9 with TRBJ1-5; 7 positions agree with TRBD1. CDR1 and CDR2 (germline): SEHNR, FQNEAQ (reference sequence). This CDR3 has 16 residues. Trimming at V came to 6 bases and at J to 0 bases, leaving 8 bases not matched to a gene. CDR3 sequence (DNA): TGTGCCAGCAGTTACTCGACAGGGCTTAGCAATCAGCCCCAGCATTTT. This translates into CASSYSTGLSNQPQHF.

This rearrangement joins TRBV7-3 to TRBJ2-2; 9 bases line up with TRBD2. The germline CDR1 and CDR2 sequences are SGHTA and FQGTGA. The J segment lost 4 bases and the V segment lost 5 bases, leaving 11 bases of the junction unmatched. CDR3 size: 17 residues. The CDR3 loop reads CASSRHVLAGTTGELFF. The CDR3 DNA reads TGTGCCAGCAGCAGACATGTCCTAGCGGGAACCACCGGGGAGCTGTTTTTT.